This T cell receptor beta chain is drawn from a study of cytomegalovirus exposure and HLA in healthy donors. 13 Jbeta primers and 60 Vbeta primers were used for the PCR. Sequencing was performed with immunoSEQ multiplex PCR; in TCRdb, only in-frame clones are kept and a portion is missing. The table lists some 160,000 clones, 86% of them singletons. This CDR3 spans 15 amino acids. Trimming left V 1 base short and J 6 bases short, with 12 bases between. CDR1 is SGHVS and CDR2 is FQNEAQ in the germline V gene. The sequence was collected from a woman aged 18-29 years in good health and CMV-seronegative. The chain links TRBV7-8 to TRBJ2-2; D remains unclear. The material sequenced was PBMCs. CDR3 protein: CASSLVAAASGELFF. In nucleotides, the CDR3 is TGTGCCAGCAGCTTAGTCGCGGCAGCCTCCGGGGAGCTGTTTTTT.